The 18 T cell receptor beta chains below come from one sample, sequenced in a study of T cells in localized non-small cell lung cancer. The protocol was immunoSEQ multiplex PCR, while the TCRdb copy is restricted to in-frame clones and leaves out a portion. This table holds around 2,200 clones, about 18% found once. This specimen was normal lung tissue next to the tumor, taken before any cancer treatment. These receptors all come from a man aged 35-69 years with stage I squamous cell lung carcinoma.

Within the sample, this clone is large. This chain's CDR3 is CASRRGKGGELFF. CDR3 DNA: TGTGCCAGCAGGAGAGGGAAAGGCGGGGAGCTGTTTTTT. The chain has TRBV6-8 and TRBJ2-2; tentatively, D is TRBD2 (5 bases). Trimming stripped 6 bases from V and 7 bases from J, with 12 bases between. CDR3 length: 13 residues. Germline V gene sequence: CDR1 MNHGY, CDR2 SAAAGT.

This clone was seen once. The V call is TRBV19, the J call TRBJ2-1, with unresolved D. Germline CDR1 LNHDA, CDR2 SQIVND (reference sequence). Trimming cost V 0 bases and J 8 bases, with 11 bases left between them. This CDR3 spans 14 amino acids. The CDR3 sequence is CASSIEIGPYEQFF. Here the CDR3 DNA reads TGTGCCAGTAGTATAGAGATCGGCCCCTATGAGCAGTTCTTC.

This clone was seen only once. This sequence joins TRBV29-1 and TRBJ1-2; 7 nucleotides match TRBD1. V was pared by 6 bases and J by 4 bases, with 11 bases of the junction left unmatched. The length of the CDR3 is 14 residues. The germline gives CDR1 SQVTM, CDR2 ANQGSEA. The CDR3 DNA reads as TGCAGCGTCTCTCAGGGGGTTGGTAGCTATGGCTACACCTTC. Its translation: CSVSQGVGSYGYTF.

The genes are TRBV9 and TRBJ2-5; D is ambiguous. There are 12 residues in the CDR3. V lost 5 bases and J lost 3, with 8 bases in between. The germline V gene has CDR1 SGDLS and CDR2 YYNGEE. The CDR3 loop reads CASRGREETQYF. CDR3 sequence (DNA): TGTGCCAGCAGGGGTAGAGAAGAGACCCAGTACTTC.

V gene TRBV18 combines with J gene TRBJ2-5, with no clear D. From germline, CDR1 is KGHSH and CDR2 LQKENI. CDR3 length: 15 amino acids. V dropped 2 bases and J dropped 3 bases, with 13 bases sitting between them. CDR3 in amino acids: CASSPRPSAEETQYF. CDR3 nucleotides: TGTGCCAGCTCACCAAGGCCTTCGGCCGAAGAGACCCAGTACTTC.

This clone turned up a few times. This chain links TRBV30 with TRBJ2-2, with D unclear. CDR1 and CDR2 from the germline V gene are GTSNPN and SVGIG (reference sequence). The CDR3 loop spans 14 amino acids. Trimming cost V 0 bases and J 6 bases, with 11 bases left between them. CDR3 in amino acids: CAWSVPPPAGELFF. CDR3 nucleotide sequence: TGTGCCTGGAGTGTACCTCCTCCCGCCGGGGAGCTGTTTTTT.

By share, this clone ranks as medium-sized. The chain recombines TRBV9 with TRBJ2-3; TRBD1 is a possible D gene (6 bases). The ends were cut back, 4 bases at V and 0 bases at J, with 9 bases in the middle. Germline V gene data show CDR1 as SGDLS and CDR2 as YYNGEE. The CDR3 covers 14 residues. The CDR3 loop reads CASSPGQSTDTQYF. The CDR3 DNA follows: TGTGCCAGCAGCCCGGGACAAAGCACAGATACGCAGTATTTT. Together with reference TRBV9 and TRBJ2-3, the CDR3 gives the full variable domain: DSGVTQTPKHLITATGQRVTLRCSPRSGDLSVYWYQQSLDQGLQFLIQYYNGEERAKGNILERFSAQQFPDLHSELNLSSLELGDSALYFCASSPGQSTDTQYFGPGTRLTVL.

This clone is large in the sample. The rearrangement links TRBV28 to TRBJ2-1; 11 bases align to TRBD2. The ends lost 3 bases at V and 2 bases at J; junction bases unmatched: 18. The CDR3 is 21 amino acids. CDR1 MDHEN and CDR2 SYDVKM come from the germline V gene. As DNA, the CDR3 is TGTGCCAGCAGTTTCCGACAGGGACTAGCGGCTCCCTCAAGGACCTACAATGAGCAGTTCTTC. Its translation is CASSFRQGLAAPSRTYNEQFF.

The chain recombines TRBV19 with TRBJ2-6; D is ambiguous. Germline assignment: CDR1 LNHDA and CDR2 SQIVND (reference sequence). The CDR3 runs to 18 residues. Trimming removed 8 bases from V and 0 bases from J, with 20 bases in between. CDR3 in DNA: TGTGCCAGTCGATCATCGGAAAACCCAAGCTCTGGGGCCAACGTCCTGACTTTC. Its protein is CASRSSENPSSGANVLTF. The variable domain in full, with the rest retrieved from reference TRBV19 and TRBJ2-6, is DGGITQSPKYLFRKEGQNVTLSCEQNLNHDAMYWYRQDPGQGLRLIYYSQIVNDFQKGDIAEGYSVSREKKESFPLTVTSAQKNPTAFYLCASRSSENPSSGANVLTFGAGSRLTVL.

Relative to its sample, this clone is large. The chain employs TRBV9 and TRBJ2-7; D might be TRBD2 (5 bases). The CDR3 runs to 18 residues. The germline CDR1 and CDR2 sequences are SGDLS and YYNGEE. V dropped 5 bases and J dropped 0 bases, with 24 bases sitting between them. The CDR3: CASSEAVPAGQSSYEQYF. CDR3 DNA sequence: TGTGCCAGCAGTGAAGCGGTCCCTGCCGGGCAGAGCTCCTACGAGCAGTACTTC. The variable domain in full, completed from reference TRBV9 and TRBJ2-7, reads DSGVTQTPKHLITATGQRVTLRCSPRSGDLSVYWYQQSLDQGLQFLIQYYNGEERAKGNILERFSAQQFPDLHSELNLSSLELGDSALYFCASSEAVPAGQSSYEQYFGPGTRLTVT.

This clone showed up just a few times. The CDR3 DNA is TGTGCCAGCAGTCCTAGTCTGGGGTGGAATGAGCAGTTCTTC. Protein: CASSPSLGWNEQFF. The chain uses TRBV14 and TRBJ2-1; D gene uncertain. Trimming took 6 bases from V and 7 from J, leaving 16 bases between them. The CDR3 runs to 14 residues. CDR1 and CDR2 (germline): SGHDN, FVKESK.

The rearrangement links TRBV11-3 to TRBJ2-1; D unresolved. The V end lost 5 bases, the J end lost 0 bases, and 11 bases lay between the germline ends. Germline-derived CDR1 and CDR2 are SGHNT and YENEEA. This CDR3 is 15 amino acids long. CDR3 coding DNA: TGTGCCAGCAGCCCCTACAAGAGCTCCTACAATGAGCAGTTCTTC. As protein: CASSPYKSSYNEQFF.

Only a few counts were recorded for this clone. The rearrangement joins TRBV19 to TRBJ2-1; 9 bases match TRBD1. The V and J ends lost 8 bases and 9 bases, in that order; junction bases with no gene match: 11. This CDR3 contains 14 residues. Germline CDR1 is LNHDA and CDR2 is SQIVND (reference sequence). This CDR3 is CASGSGQGLGEQFF. CDR3 in DNA: TGTGCCAGTGGCTCGGGACAGGGTTTAGGTGAGCAGTTCTTC. Looking up the rest from reference TRBV19 and TRBJ2-1 gives the full variable domain: DGGITQSPKYLFRKEGQNVTLSCEQNLNHDAMYWYRQDPGQGLRLIYYSQIVNDFQKGDIAEGYSVSREKKESFPLTVTSAQKNPTAFYLCASGSGQGLGEQFFGPGTRLTVL.

This clone was detected a few times. V usage is TRBV29-1 and J usage is TRBJ2-3; 8 bases fit TRBD2. CDR1 and CDR2 (germline): SQVTM, ANQGSEA. Germline trimming cut 4 bases from V and 0 bases from J; bases unmatched to any gene: 9. CDR3 length: 16 amino acids. As DNA, the CDR3 is TGCAGCGTTGTCGGGGCTAGCGGGCTTAGCACAGATACGCAGTATTTT. Protein: CSVVGASGLSTDTQYF.

The chain is built from TRBV6-8 and TRBJ1-5, with D possibly TRBD1 on 6 matching bases. Per the germline V gene, CDR1 is MNHGY and CDR2 is SAAAGT. Trimming took off 10 bases at V and 4 bases at J, with 17 bases between the two ends. This CDR3 has 14 residues. DNA for the CDR3: TGTGCCATCAGCGGGGGGGGGCCAAATCAGCCCCAGCATTTT. This encodes CAISGGGPNQPQHF.

The chain uses TRBV10-2 and TRBJ1-3; D perhaps matches TRBD1 (5 bases). Germline CDR1 is WSHSY and CDR2 is SAAADI. Trimming shortened V by 8 bases and J by 0 bases, and 11 bases separated the two germline ends. This CDR3 comprises 14 residues. The CDR3 is CASSPGSSGNTIYF. CDR3 DNA: TGCGCCAGCTCACCAGGGAGCTCTGGAAACACCATATATTTT.

V usage is TRBV11-3 and J usage is TRBJ2-7; the D is unclear. Trimming removed 3 bases from V and 3 bases from J, with 15 bases in between. CDR1 and CDR2 (germline): SGHNT, YENEEA. This CDR3 has 15 residues. The CDR3 nucleotides read TGTGCCAGCAGCTTGAATAGGCAGGTACGCTACGAGCAGTACTTC. Protein: CASSLNRQVRYEQYF.

The chain couples TRBV11-3 to TRBJ2-1; TRBD2 matches at 8 bases. Germline values: CDR1 SGHNT, CDR2 YENEEA. V lost 3 bases, J lost 5 bases, and 6 bases stayed unmatched. The CDR3 is made up of 15 amino acids. CDR3 sequence reads: CASSLGLAGNNEQFF. For the CDR3, the DNA is TGTGCCAGCAGCTTGGGGCTAGCGGGTAACAATGAGCAGTTCTTC.